This is a list of T cell receptor beta chains from one sample in a study of blood T cell repertoires in COVID-19. Generated by immunoSEQ multiplex PCR, the TCRdb table keeps only in-frame clones and is missing some. The repertoire consists of approximately 340,000 clones, with around four fifths occurring once and the leading ten covering around 3%. Sequencing used peripheral blood. These receptors were taken from a man younger than 40 with active or convalescent COVID-19. Both conserved end residues are part of each CDR3. The order of the fields is J gene, V gene, clone size, D gene, CDR3 protein, CDR3 DNA. The D gene is left open where the match is weak. Only part of the rows carry a size: once, few, many, or a class if the clone is expanded.

TRBJ2-1 | TRBV7-6 | once | TRBD2 | CASSPGLAGGLNEQFF | TGTGCCAGCAGCCCCGGACTAGCGGGAGGGTTGAATGAGCAGTTCTTC
TRBJ1-6 | TRBV19 | - | TRBD1 | CASSTLGQGNSPLHF | TGTGCCAGTAGTACGCTGGGACAGGGGAATTCACCCCTCCACTTT
TRBJ2-7 | TRBV9 | once | - | CASSEAGQPYEQYF | TGTGCCAGCAGCGAGGCAGGCCAACCCTACGAGCAGTACTTC
TRBJ2-2 | TRBV7-2 | - | - | CASSLDGVGELFF | TGTGCCAGCAGCTTAGACGGGGTCGGGGAGCTGTTTTTT
TRBJ1-1 | TRBV19 | - | TRBD1 | CASSSTGGTEAFF | TGTGCCAGTAGTTCGACAGGGGGCACTGAAGCTTTCTTT
TRBJ1-2 | TRBV11-2 | - | - | CASSLAYNYGYTF | TGTGCCAGCAGCTTGGCTTATAACTATGGCTACACCTTC
TRBJ2-5 | TRBV5-1 | - | - | CASRQQETQYF | TGCGCCAGCAGACAACAAGAGACCCAGTACTTC
TRBJ1-1 | TRBV25-1 | once | - | CASSEYGGREAFF | TGTGCCAGCAGTGAATACGGGGGGCGGGAAGCTTTCTTT
TRBJ2-7 | TRBV14 | - | - | CASSQGDSLSYEQYF | TGTGCCAGCAGCCAAGGGGACTCCCTCTCCTACGAGCAGTACTTC
TRBJ1-3 | TRBV7-9 | - | - | CASSAIIGNTIYF | TGTGCCAGCAGCGCTATCATCGGAAACACCATATATTTT
TRBJ2-5 | TRBV27 | - | - | CASSLSTERDRRQETQYF | TGTGCCAGCAGTTTAAGTACGGAGCGCGACCGAAGGCAAGAGACCCAGTACTTC
TRBJ1-3 | TRBV15 | medium-sized | TRBD1 | CATSRSRDSPGDTIYF | TGTGCCACCAGCAGGTCCCGGGACAGCCCGGGGGACACCATATATTTT
TRBJ2-1 | TRBV6-1 | - | TRBD2 | CASSEEVLMTSGGVNVPYNEQFF | TGTGCCAGCAGTGAAGAGGTCCTAATGACTAGCGGGGGGGTGAATGTCCCCTACAATGAGCAGTTCTTC
TRBJ1-6 | TRBV10-3 | - | TRBD1 | CATRPGQHNSPLHF | TGTGCCACCCGACCGGGACAGCATAATTCACCCCTCCACTTT
TRBJ1-1 | TRBV9 | - | - | CASSVGVFPEAFF | TGTGCCAGCAGCGTCGGGGTATTCCCTGAAGCTTTCTTT
TRBJ2-2 | TRBV24-1 | - | - | CATSDPRLAGELFF | TGTGCCACCAGTGATCCACGACTAGCCGGGGAGCTGTTTTTT
TRBJ2-7 | TRBV5-1 | - | TRBD2 | CASNPGLGSYEQYF | TGCGCCAGCAATCCGGGACTAGGCTCTTACGAGCAGTACTTC
TRBJ1-2 | TRBV7-2 | - | TRBD1 | CASSSGQEPPYGYTF | TGTGCCAGCAGCTCTGGACAGGAACCCCCTTATGGCTACACCTTC
TRBJ2-2 | TRBV7-9 | - | - | CASSLGYGLAMAGELFF | TGTGCCAGCAGCTTAGGTTACGGCCTAGCGATGGCCGGGGAGCTGTTTTTT
TRBJ2-1 | TRBV5-1 | - | - | CASSLRSTGPVYNEQFF | TGCGCCAGCAGCCTCCGGTCAACAGGGCCGGTTTACAATGAGCAGTTCTTC
TRBJ2-7 | TRBV30 | - | - | CAWSDPRGNGQTYEQYF | TGTGCCTGGAGTGACCCGAGGGGGAATGGACAGACCTACGAGCAGTACTTC
TRBJ1-1 | TRBV7-3 | once | - | CASSLNSATKAFF | TGTGCCAGCAGCTTAAATTCAGCGACTAAAGCTTTCTTT
TRBJ1-4 | TRBV6-5 | - | - | CASSYGGFNEKLFF | TGTGCCAGCAGTTACGGAGGGTTTAATGAAAAACTGTTTTTT
TRBJ2-3 | TRBV10-3 | - | TRBD2 | CAISGTSGSTDTQYF | TGTGCCATCAGTGGAACTAGCGGGAGTACAGATACGCAGTATTTT
TRBJ1-2 | TRBV10-3 | few | - | CAISESGGDYTF | TGTGCCATCAGTGAGTCAGGGGGGGACTACACCTTC
TRBJ2-7 | TRBV11-2 | few | TRBD2 | CASSLSASGSYEQYF | TGTGCCAGCAGCTTAAGTGCTAGCGGCTCCTACGAGCAGTACTTC
TRBJ1-6 | TRBV19 | - | TRBD1 | CASSTGTANSPLHF | TGTGCCAGTAGCACCGGGACAGCTAATTCACCCCTCCACTTT